One sample yielded the 15 T cell receptor beta chains listed below, sequenced in a study of beta chain features in type 1 diabetes. Isolated RNA was reverse transcribed in full, so expressed TCRB transcripts were sequenced. Assay used: immunoSEQ multiplex PCR; TCRdb lists only in-frame clones, some missing. The sample records a few hundred thousand clones, about 16% being singletons. The sequenced sample was naive CD4+ T cells from blood. Source of these receptors: a woman in her late teens or twenties in good health.

The chain uses TRBV21-1 and TRBJ2-7; TRBD2, the table's D call, was not compared with the DNA. TRBV21-1 is shown as a pseudogene. This CDR3 spans 11 amino acids. In DNA form, the CDR3 reads TGTGCCAGCAGCAAATATTGCGAGCAGTACTTC. It encodes CASSKYCEQYF.

This clone was detected only a few times. This CDR3 is CASRKSGSTDTQYF. The CDR3 coding sequence is TGTGCCAGCAGAAAAAGCGGGAGCACAGATACGCAGTATTTT. This chain uses TRBV6-5 with TRBJ2-3, with D tentatively TRBD2 (6 bases). CDR3 size: 14 residues. Looked up from germline, CDR1 is MNHEY and CDR2 is SVGAGI. Trimming took 6 bases from V and 0 from J, leaving 10 bases between them.

This clone was observed a few times. The chain recombines TRBV29-1 with TRBJ1-1; maybe TRBD1 (6 bases). The germline V gene has CDR1 SQVTM and CDR2 ANQGSEA. CDR3 size: 12 residues. V lost 7 bases and J 5 bases, leaving 14 bases between the germline ends. In DNA form, the CDR3 reads TGCAGCGCCGGGGGGGCGAGGACTGAAGCTTTCTTT. It yields the protein CSAGGARTEAFF.

CDR3 in amino acids: CASSSSGSSYEQYF. CDR3 sequence (DNA): TGTGCCAGCAGCTCTAGCGGGAGCTCCTACGAGCAGTACTTC. This chain uses TRBV7-8 with TRBJ2-7; TRBD2 matches at 10 bases. This CDR3 is built from 14 residues. V trimming: 4 bases; J trimming: 0 bases; junction bases outside the gene matches: 0. Germline V gene data show CDR1 as SGHVS and CDR2 as FQNEAQ.

This clone was counted only a few times. The rearrangement links TRBV5-1 to TRBJ2-6, with D maybe TRBD1 (6 bases). There are 18 residues in the CDR3. V lost 0 bases and J lost 0, with 13 bases in between. Germline CDR1 is SGHRS and CDR2 is YFSETQ. DNA for the CDR3: TGCGCCAGCAGCTTGGACAGGGCACTTTTCTCTGGGGCCAACGTCCTGACTTTC. This gives the protein CASSLDRALFSGANVLTF.

The V call is TRBV7-2, the J call TRBJ1-1; D uncertain. V was shortened by 1 base and J by 4 bases, with 10 bases between the two germline ends. The CDR3 consists of 14 residues. Germline assignment: CDR1 SGHTA and CDR2 FQGNSA. The chain's CDR3 is CASSLDAIGTEAFF. As DNA, the CDR3 is TGTGCCAGCAGCTTAGATGCGATTGGCACTGAAGCTTTCTTT.

There are a few counts of this clone. Its ends do not fully match the called genes, so a read error is possible. V and J are TRBV28 and TRBJ1-1, with 7 bases fitting TRBD1. The CDR3 loop spans 12 amino acids. Germline V gene sequence: CDR1 MDHEN, CDR2 SYDVKM. As DNA, the CDR3 is TGTGCCCGCAGGGGGGGGTTCGGTGAAGCTTTCTTT. Translating it yields CARRGGFGEAFF.

The chain's CDR3 is CASSLAQGTNEKLFF. In DNA form, the CDR3 reads TGTGCCAGCAGCTTAGCCCAGGGAACTAATGAAAAACTGTTTTTT. The chain combines TRBV7-6 with TRBJ1-4; possible D gene TRBD1, 5 bases. Germline V gives CDR1 SGHVS, CDR2 FNYEAQ. The CDR3 runs 15 residues. The V and J ends lost 0 bases and 1 base respectively, with 6 bases between them.

The J gene is TRBJ2-3, the V gene TRBV21-1; the D call TRBD2 from the table was never checked on the DNA. TRBV21-1 is a pseudogene segment. The CDR3 runs to 16 residues. Here the CDR3 DNA reads TGTGCCAGCAGCACGGGACTAGCGGGAGGTGAAGATACGCAGTATTTT. Amino acid sequence: CASSTGLAGGEDTQYF.

V gene TRBV19 combines with J gene TRBJ2-7; D gene unclear. CDR3 length equals 13 residues. The ends were cut back, 2 bases at V and 3 bases at J, with 8 bases in the middle. CDR1 and CDR2 (germline): LNHDA, SQIVND (reference sequence). The CDR3 DNA sequence: TGTGCCAGTAGTATAAGCAGGATCTACGAGCAGTACTTC. This sequence encodes CASSISRIYEQYF.

The table lists this clone with a few counts. The chain employs TRBV6-5 and TRBJ2-7; D call uncertain. V was cut by 0 bases and J by 3 bases, with 15 bases left in between. The CDR3 totals 16 residues. CDR1 MNHEY and CDR2 SVGAGI come from the germline V gene. The CDR3 coding sequence is TGTGCCAGCAGTTACTCGAGTTCGACACGTTACTACGAGCAGTACTTC. This codes for CASSYSSSTRYYEQYF.

A note on this clone: The junction shows a germline mismatch at one end, possibly a read error. The chain employs TRBV28 and TRBJ2-1; 8 bases are shared with TRBD2. CDR3 length: 11 amino acids. Germline CDR1 MDHEN, CDR2 SYDVKM. CDR3 protein: CASSLRREEVF. DNA of the CDR3: TGTGCCAGCAGTTTACGGCGGGAGGAAGTCTTC.

The chain joins TRBV30 to TRBJ2-7; D is ambiguous. The V gene's germline CDR1 is GTSNPN and CDR2 SVGIG (reference sequence). This CDR3 contains 12 residues. The V end lost 1 base, the J end lost 3 bases, and 7 bases lay between the germline ends. The CDR3 reads CAWSGAGYEQYF. The CDR3 coding sequence is TGTGCCTGGAGTGGGGCCGGCTACGAGCAGTACTTC.

The gene calls are TRBV6-1 and TRBJ2-3; D not resolved. The CDR3 is 14 residues long. The V end was cut by 8 bases, the J end by 0 bases, with 12 bases between. CDR1 MNHNS and CDR2 SASEGT come from the germline V gene. CDR3 sequence reads: CASSLGHSTDTQYF. CDR3 in DNA: TGTGCCAGCTCCCTGGGCCATAGCACAGATACGCAGTATTTT.

This clone was seen a few times. The chain joins TRBV28 to TRBJ1-1; maybe TRBD1 (5 bases). Trimming took off 3 bases at V and 4 bases at J, with 12 bases between the two ends. The CDR3 is 14 amino acids. Germline V gene sequence: CDR1 MDHEN, CDR2 SYDVKM. The CDR3 sequence is CASSFPTGVTEAFF. Here the CDR3 DNA reads TGTGCCAGCAGTTTCCCCACAGGAGTCACTGAAGCTTTCTTT. The full variable domain, its missing parts supplied by reference TRBV28 and TRBJ1-1, is DVKVTQSSRYLVKRTGEKVFLECVQDMDHENMFWYRQDPGLGLRLIYFSYDVKMKEKGDIPEGYSVSREKKERFSLILESASTNQTSMYLCASSFPTGVTEAFFGQGTRLTVV.